What follows are 23 T cell receptor beta chains derived from one specimen sequenced in a study of T cell repertoires in aging, cancer and after chemotherapy. The template was genomic DNA from peripheral blood, not RNA. Multiplex touch-down PCR with TRB-A/B primers amplified rearranged V-D-J TRB sequences. MiXCR was run by TCRdb on the multiplex PCR reads, yielding one entry per CDR3 protein. Of approximately 2,500 distinct CDR3 sequences in the sample, roughly 23% are singletons; the top ten hold about 10%. Input material: blood. The receptors were sampled from a human donor with a solid tumor.

The CDR3 nucleotides read TGTGCCAGCAGCTTTCGCGGGGGCCAAGAGACCCAGTACTTC. Its protein product is CASSFRGGQETQYF. The gene calls are TRBV5-6 and TRBJ2-5, with 7 bases aligning to TRBD2. V trimming: 2 bases; J trimming: 1 base; junction bases outside the gene matches: 2. Germline V lookup: CDR1 SGHDT, CDR2 YYEEEE. CDR3 length: 14 amino acids.

The V and J genes are TRBV5-6 and TRBJ2-2; maybe TRBD1 (6 bases). The CDR3 sequence is 13 residues long. CDR1 and CDR2 (germline): SGHDT, YYEEEE. Trimming shortened V by 0 bases and J by 7 bases, and 7 bases separated the two germline ends. CDR3 nucleotide sequence: TGTGCCAGCAGCTTGGCAGGGGTCGGGGAGCTGTTTTTT. Translation: CASSLAGVGELFF. The variable domain in full, with the rest retrieved from reference TRBV5-6 and TRBJ2-2, is DAGVTQSPTHLIKTRGQQVTLRCSPKSGHDTVSWYQQALGQGPQFIFQYYEEEERQRGNFPDRFSGHQFPNYSSELNVNALLLGDSALYLCASSLAGVGELFFGEGSRLTVL.

The gene calls are TRBV24-1 and TRBJ2-3, with 8 bases identical to TRBD2. Germline V gene lookup returns CDR1 KGHDR and CDR2 SFDVKD. The ends lost 1 base at V and 4 bases at J; junction bases unmatched: 3. CDR3 size: 15 residues. The chain's CDR3 is CATSDFGGASDTQYF. DNA of the CDR3: TGTGCCACCAGTGATTTCGGGGGGGCCTCAGATACGCAGTATTTT.

The chain combines TRBV19 with TRBJ1-1; unclear D gene. The V and J ends lost 7 bases and 6 bases respectively, with 9 bases between them. This CDR3 region has 11 residues. Germline V gene sequence: CDR1 LNHDA, CDR2 SQIVND (reference sequence). This chain's CDR3 is CASTWVAEAFF. The CDR3 DNA sequence: TGTGCCAGTACTTGGGTCGCTGAAGCTTTCTTT. The full variable domain, rest sourced from reference TRBV19 and TRBJ1-1, is DGGITQSPKYLFRKEGQNVTLSCEQNLNHDAMYWYRQDPGQGLRLIYYSQIVNDFQKGDIAEGYSVSREKKESFPLTVTSAQKNPTAFYLCASTWVAEAFFGQGTRLTVV.

The rearrangement joins TRBV7-4 to TRBJ2-3; D might be TRBD2 (8 bases). Germline V gives CDR1 SGHVT, CDR2 SQSDAQ. V was clipped by 5 bases and J by 6 bases, with 15 bases between them. CDR3 size: 14 residues. The CDR3 DNA reads as TGTGCCAGCAGCCCCGGGAGGGGGCGGGATACGCAGTATTTT. It specifies CASSPGRGRDTQYF.

The J gene is TRBJ2-1, the V gene TRBV9; TRBD2 aligns across 8 bases. CDR1 and CDR2 (germline): SGDLS, YYNGEE. CDR3 length: 15 residues. J gave up 4 bases and V 1 base, and 4 bases lay outside the gene matches. The CDR3, as DNA: TGTGCCAGCAGCGTAAGGGCTAGCGGGTACAATGAGCAGTTCTTC. It translates to CASSVRASGYNEQFF.

This clonotype is deemed large (0.1 to 1%). The chain carries TRBV6-5 and TRBJ2-1, with unresolved D. Germline CDR1 and CDR2: MNHEY and SVGAGI. The CDR3 length is 15 residues. Deletions cut 5 bases from V and 0 bases from J, with 11 bases between. The CDR3 bases are TGTGCCAGCAGTCGTAGTCCGAGCTCCTACAATGAGCAGTTCTTC. Its protein is CASSRSPSSYNEQFF.

This clonotype is large within its sample. This chain uses TRBV30 with TRBJ1-5, with a possible D match to TRBD1 (5 bases). Trimming pared 1 base from V and 1 base from J, leaving 5 bases between. The length of the CDR3 is 13 residues. The germline gives CDR1 GTSNPN, CDR2 SVGIG (reference sequence). The CDR3 DNA is TGTGCCTGGAGTGGGGGGAGCAATCAGCCCCAGCATTTT. Translating it yields CAWSGGSNQPQHF.

This clonotype showed up just a few times. The chain is built from TRBV28 and TRBJ1-4, with a weak D call TRBD1 (5 bases). The CDR3 has 15 amino acids. V dropped 2 bases and J dropped 7 bases, with 14 bases sitting between them. CDR1 and CDR2 from the germline V gene are MDHEN and SYDVKM. The CDR3 nucleotides are TGTGCCAGCAGTTTAGGGGGTTCGGGGGGTGAAAAACTGTTTTTT. It encodes CASSLGGSGGEKLFF. The whole variable domain, remainder taken from reference TRBV28 and TRBJ1-4, is DVKVTQSSRYLVKRTGEKVFLECVQDMDHENMFWYRQDPGLGLRLIYFSYDVKMKEKGDIPEGYSVSREKKERFSLILESASTNQTSMYLCASSLGGSGGEKLFFGSGTQLSVL.

This chain connects TRBV5-1 to TRBJ1-5; the D gene is possibly TRBD1 (5 bases). The V end lost 0 bases, the J end lost 7 bases, and 8 bases lay between the germline ends. Looked up from germline, CDR1 is SGHRS and CDR2 is YFSETQ. The CDR3 extends over 13 amino acids. CDR3 nucleotides: TGCGCCAGCAGCTTGGGCCAGGGCCAGCCCCAGCATTTT. Its translation: CASSLGQGQPQHF.

The chain uses TRBV5-1 and TRBJ1-1; TRBD1 might be the D (5 bases). The germline V gene encodes CDR1 SGHRS and CDR2 YFSETQ. The CDR3 is 13 residues long. The germline V and J ends were trimmed by 4 bases and 5 bases, with 12 bases remaining between them. The CDR3 protein is CASSTEGRTEAFF. DNA for the CDR3: TGCGCCAGCAGCACCGAGGGACGGACTGAAGCTTTCTTT.

This clonotype has a handful of counts. The chain has TRBV2 and TRBJ2-3, with D possibly being TRBD1 or TRBD2 (5 bases each). The CDR3 runs to 16 residues. V lost 6 bases, J lost 8 bases, and 24 bases lay in between. CDR1 is SNHLY and CDR2 is FYNNEI in the germline V gene. CDR3 region: CASRTQPGSPAGTQYF. The CDR3 DNA reads TGTGCCAGCAGGACCCAGCCAGGGAGTCCCGCAGGTACGCAGTATTTT.

With respect to this clonotype: At one end the junction does not follow the germline gene, possibly because of a read error. The rearrangement joins TRBV19 to TRBJ2-1, with 14 bases that match TRBD2. The CDR3 contains 15 residues. CDR1 and CDR2 from the germline V gene are LNHDA and SQIVND (reference sequence). CDR3 loop: CAISIGLAGGSEQFF. Written as DNA, the CDR3 is TGTGCCATTAGTATAGGACTAGCGGGGGGTAGTGAGCAGTTCTTC.

This clonotype rates as large. The rearrangement uses TRBV29-1 and TRBJ2-1; D may match TRBD1 or TRBD2 (6 bases each). V lost 5 bases and J lost 6, with 8 bases in between. This CDR3 contains 11 residues. CDR1 is SQVTM, CDR2 ANQGSEA, per germline. The CDR3 DNA is TGCAGCGTTTGGGGGGCCAATGAGCAGTTCTTC. Its protein is CSVWGANEQFF.

The chain is built from TRBV5-1 and TRBJ2-3, with 9 bases aligning to TRBD2. The CDR3 extends over 16 amino acids. The J segment lost 2 bases and the V segment lost 0 bases, leaving 4 bases of the junction unmatched. Germline-derived CDR1 and CDR2 are SGHRS and YFSETQ. CDR3 loop: CASSLGASGVTDTQYF. The CDR3 DNA follows: TGCGCCAGCAGCTTGGGTGCTAGCGGGGTCACAGATACGCAGTATTTT.

This clonotype was observed a handful of times. In DNA form, the CDR3 reads TGCAGTGAAGGGAAAGGGTCGATGAATGAGCAGTTCTTC. Encoded protein: CSEGKGSMNEQFF. The chain is built from TRBV20-1 and TRBJ2-1, with D unclear. The V gene's germline CDR1 is DFQATT and CDR2 SNEGSKA (reference sequence). Between the trimmed V and J ends, which lost 7 bases and 7 bases, there was a span of 17 bases. The CDR3 has 13 amino acids.

This chain joins TRBV5-3 and TRBJ1-3; D is undetermined. TRBV5-3 is an ORF, and what it does is uncertain. This CDR3 is 16 amino acids long. The V end lost 8 bases, the J end lost 0 bases, and 18 bases lay between the germline ends. CDR3 in DNA: TGTGCCAGCAGCGCCCGTGTGCCTGACTCTGGAAACACCATATATTTT. Its translation is CASSARVPDSGNTIYF.

The chain links TRBV18 to TRBJ1-2; 8 bases fit TRBD1. This CDR3 comprises 13 residues. Germline trimming cut 7 bases from V and 5 bases from J; bases unmatched to any gene: 6. Per germline, CDR1 KGHSH and CDR2 LQKENI. DNA for the CDR3: TGTGCCAGCTGCCCGGACAGGGAGTATGGCTACACCTTC. Translated: CASCPDREYGYTF.

This clonotype was counted between two and nine times. The genes are TRBV11-2 and TRBJ2-3; the D is unclear. Trimming took 10 bases from V and 0 from J, leaving 8 bases between them. Germline V lookup: CDR1 SGHAT, CDR2 FQNNGV. The CDR3 runs 12 residues. DNA for the CDR3: TGTGCCACCACGAAAAGCACAGATACGCAGTATTTT. Amino acid sequence: CATTKSTDTQYF.

This clonotype has more than one count but fewer than ten. The chain combines TRBV18 with TRBJ1-2; 7 bases agree with TRBD1. The CDR3 sequence is 15 residues long. Germline loops: CDR1 KGHSH, CDR2 LQKENI. The junction had 9 bases not matched to a gene; V was cut back by 4 bases and J by 4 bases. The CDR3 here is CASSQATGTAYGYTF. The CDR3 region has the DNA TGTGCCAGCTCACAAGCCACCGGGACAGCCTATGGCTACACCTTC.

V is TRBV2 and J is TRBJ2-3; the match to TRBD2 covers 8 bases. V lost 2 bases to trimming and J lost 0 bases; unmatched junction nucleotides: 10. CDR1 is SNHLY and CDR2 is FYNNEI in the germline V gene. This CDR3 contains 18 residues. This CDR3 reads CASSEWGVAGTSTDTQYF. Written as DNA, the CDR3 is TGTGCCAGCAGTGAATGGGGAGTAGCGGGGACTAGCACAGATACGCAGTATTTT.

V usage is TRBV10-1 and J usage is TRBJ2-7; the match to TRBD2 covers 9 bases. The CDR3 loop spans 15 amino acids. After removal of 5 bases from V and 0 bases from J, the junction contained 5 bases not matched to a gene. The germline CDR1 and CDR2 sequences are WNHNN and SYGVQD (reference sequence). In DNA, the CDR3 is TGCGCCAGCAGTCCGATAGCGGGGGACTCCTACGAGCAGTACTTC. The encoded protein is CASSPIAGDSYEQYF.

This chain joins TRBV12-3 or TRBV12-4 and TRBJ2-5, with 7 bases identical to TRBD2. Trimming removed 4 bases from V and 2 bases from J; junction bases left unmatched: 7. This CDR3 comprises 15 residues. The CDR3 protein is CASSSRGVGQETQYF. CDR3 sequence (DNA): TGTGCCAGCAGTTCACGGGGGGTAGGGCAAGAGACCCAGTACTTC.